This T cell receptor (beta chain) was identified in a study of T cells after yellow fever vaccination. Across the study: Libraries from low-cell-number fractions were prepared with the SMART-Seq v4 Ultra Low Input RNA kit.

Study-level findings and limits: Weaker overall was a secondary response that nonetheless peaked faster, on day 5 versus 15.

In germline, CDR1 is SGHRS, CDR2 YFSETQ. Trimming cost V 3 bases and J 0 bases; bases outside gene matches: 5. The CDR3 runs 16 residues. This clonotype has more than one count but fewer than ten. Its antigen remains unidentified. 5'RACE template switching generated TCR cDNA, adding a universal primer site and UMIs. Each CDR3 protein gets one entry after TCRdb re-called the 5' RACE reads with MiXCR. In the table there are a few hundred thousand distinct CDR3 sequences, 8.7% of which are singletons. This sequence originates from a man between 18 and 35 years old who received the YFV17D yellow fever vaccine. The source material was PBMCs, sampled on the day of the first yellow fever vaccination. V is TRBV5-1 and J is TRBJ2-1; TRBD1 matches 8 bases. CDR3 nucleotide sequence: TGCGCCAGCAGCTGGACAGGGTCGAGCTCCTACAATGAGCAGTTCTTC. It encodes CASSWTGSSSYNEQFF.